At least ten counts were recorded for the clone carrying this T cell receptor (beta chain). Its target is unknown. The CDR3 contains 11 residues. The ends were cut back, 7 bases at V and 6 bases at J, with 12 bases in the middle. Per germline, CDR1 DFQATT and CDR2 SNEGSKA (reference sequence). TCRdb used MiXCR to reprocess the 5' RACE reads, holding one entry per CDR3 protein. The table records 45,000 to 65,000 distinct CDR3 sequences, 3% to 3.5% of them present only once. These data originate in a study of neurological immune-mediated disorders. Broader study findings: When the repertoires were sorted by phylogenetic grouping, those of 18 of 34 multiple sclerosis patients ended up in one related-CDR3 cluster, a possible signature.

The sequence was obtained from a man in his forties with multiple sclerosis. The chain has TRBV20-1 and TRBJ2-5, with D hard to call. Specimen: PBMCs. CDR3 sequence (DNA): TGCAGTGTCAAACCGGCGCAGACCCAGTACTTC. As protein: CSVKPAQTQYF.